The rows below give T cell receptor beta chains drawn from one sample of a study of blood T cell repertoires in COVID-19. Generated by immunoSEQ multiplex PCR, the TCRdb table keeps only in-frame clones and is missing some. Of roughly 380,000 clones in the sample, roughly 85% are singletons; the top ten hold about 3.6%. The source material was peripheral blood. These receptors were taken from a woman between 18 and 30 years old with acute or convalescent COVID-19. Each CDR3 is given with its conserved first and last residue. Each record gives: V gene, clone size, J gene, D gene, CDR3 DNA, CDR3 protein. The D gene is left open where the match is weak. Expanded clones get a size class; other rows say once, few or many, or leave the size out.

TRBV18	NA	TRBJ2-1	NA	TGTGCCAGCTCGACCGGGGTGAGCTCCTACAATGAGCAGTTCTTC	CASSTGVSSYNEQFF
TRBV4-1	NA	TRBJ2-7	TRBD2	TGCGCCAGCAGCCTGACCATAGCGGGAGGTTACGAGCAGTACTTC	CASSLTIAGGYEQYF
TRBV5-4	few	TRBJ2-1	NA	TGTGCCAGCAGCGCCGGGGGAGCGCTAGCGAGCCACAATGAGCAGTTCTTC	CASSAGGALASHNEQFF
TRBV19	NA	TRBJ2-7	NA	TGTGCCAGTAGTATGAGCGGCTCCTACGAGCAGTACTTC	CASSMSGSYEQYF
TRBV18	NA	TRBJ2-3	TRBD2	TGTGCCAGCTCACCACTAACTAGCGGGTTGAGCACAGATACGCAGTATTTT	CASSPLTSGLSTDTQYF
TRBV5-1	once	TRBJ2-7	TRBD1	TGCGCCAGCAGCGGCGACAGGGGGGTCTACGAGCAGTACTTC	CASSGDRGVYEQYF
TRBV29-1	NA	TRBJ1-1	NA	TGCAGCGTTGAAAGGGGTCGGGACACTGAAGCTTTCTTT	CSVERGRDTEAFF
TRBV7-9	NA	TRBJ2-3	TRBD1	TGTGCCAGCAGCTCGCCGGACAGGGGTGCAGATACGCAGTATTTT	CASSSPDRGADTQYF
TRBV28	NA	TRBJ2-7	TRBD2	TGTGCCAGCAGTCCTGCGGGGGGGCGATCCTACGAGCAGTACTTC	CASSPAGGRSYEQYF
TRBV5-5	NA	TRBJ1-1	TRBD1	TGTGCCAGCAGCCAAACCGGGACAGGACATGAAGCTTTCTTT	CASSQTGTGHEAFF
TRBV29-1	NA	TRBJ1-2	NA	TGCAGCGTTGAACGTGGAACAGATGGCTACACCTTC	CSVERGTDGYTF
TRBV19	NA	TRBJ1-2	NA	TGTGCCAGTAGTGACACAGGGACCTATGGCTACACCTTC	CASSDTGTYGYTF
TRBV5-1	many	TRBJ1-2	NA	TGCGCCAGCAGCTTGTCCGCCAGCTATGGCTACACCTTC	CASSLSASYGYTF
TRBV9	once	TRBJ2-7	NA	TGTGCCAGCAGCGCGGGACTTTACGAGCAGTACTTC	CASSAGLYEQYF
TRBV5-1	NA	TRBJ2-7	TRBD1	TGCGCCAGCAGCTTGGTCCCCGACAGGGGCTCCTACGAGCAGTACTTC	CASSLVPDRGSYEQYF
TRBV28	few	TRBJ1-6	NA	TGTGCCAGCAGTTTTGCGGTCATAACTGTTCTTAATTCACCCCTCCACTTT	CASSFAVITVLNSPLHF
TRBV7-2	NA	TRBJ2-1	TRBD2	TGTGCCAGCAGCTTAGTTTGGGCTAGCGGAAATGAGCAGTTCTTC	CASSLVWASGNEQFF
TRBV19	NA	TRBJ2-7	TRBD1	TGTGCCAGTAGTATAGGGGGGACAGGGGCCCCCTACGAGCAGTACTTC	CASSIGGTGAPYEQYF
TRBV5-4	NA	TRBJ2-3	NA	TGTGCCAGCAGGCCCGGACACGAGATCACAGATACGCAGTATTTT	CASRPGHEITDTQYF
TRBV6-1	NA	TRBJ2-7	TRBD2	TGTGCCAGCAGTGAAGGTCGTAGAGGGACTAGCGCCTCCTACGAGCAGTACTTC	CASSEGRRGTSASYEQYF
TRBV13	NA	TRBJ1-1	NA	TGTGCCAGCAGCTTACAGGGATTGGCTTTCTTT	CASSLQGLAFF
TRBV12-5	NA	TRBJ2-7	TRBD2	TGTGCTAGTGGTTTAGTTCGAGAGAGGGCTAGCGGCTCCTACGAGCAGTACTTC	CASGLVRERASGSYEQYF
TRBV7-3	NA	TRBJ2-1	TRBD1	TGTGCCAGCAGCTCGACAGGGGTTCACTACAATGAGCAGTTCTTC	CASSSTGVHYNEQFF
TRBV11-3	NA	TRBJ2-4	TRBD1	TGTGCCAGCAGCTCTGACAGGGGGCAAACCAAAAACATTCAGTACTTC	CASSSDRGQTKNIQYF
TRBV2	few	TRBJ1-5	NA	TGTGCCAGCAGTGGACAGTGGGGAAGTCAGCCCCAGCATTTT	CASSGQWGSQPQHF
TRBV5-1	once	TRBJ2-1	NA	TGCGCCAGCAGCTTGCGGAGGTCAGGGGACTCCTACAATGAGCAGTTCTTC	CASSLRRSGDSYNEQFF
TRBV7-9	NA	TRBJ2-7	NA	TGTGCCAGCAGCTTATGGGGCGGGGAGAAGGACGAGCAGTACTTC	CASSLWGGEKDEQYF
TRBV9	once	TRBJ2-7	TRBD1	TGTGCCAGCAGCGTAGGGGTAGGGACAGGGGCCTACGAGCAGTACTTC	CASSVGVGTGAYEQYF
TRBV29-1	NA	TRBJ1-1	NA	TGCAGCGTTAAGACTGCTATGAACACTGAAGCTTTCTTT	CSVKTAMNTEAFF
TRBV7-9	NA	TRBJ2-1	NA	TGTGCCAGCAGCTTAGTATTAATCCTAGAGCGGTCCTACAATGAGCAGTTCTTC	CASSLVLILERSYNEQFF
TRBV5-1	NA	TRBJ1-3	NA	TGCGCCAGCAGCTTTGGGCAGGCCAACTCTGGAAACACCATATATTTT	CASSFGQANSGNTIYF
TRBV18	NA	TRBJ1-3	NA	TGTGCCAGCTCAAAGAGTCTCTCTGGAAACACCATATATTTT	CASSKSLSGNTIYF
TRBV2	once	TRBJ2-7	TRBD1	TGTGCCATCACCTACCGGGACAGGGGTTCCTACGAGCAGTACTTC	CAITYRDRGSYEQYF
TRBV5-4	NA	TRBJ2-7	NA	TGTGCCAGCAGCTTGAGCGGGACAACCTACGAGCAGTACTTC	CASSLSGTTYEQYF
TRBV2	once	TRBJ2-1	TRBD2	TGTGCCAGCAGTCCAGGACCGGGACTAGCGGGAGGGGGCTCCTACAATGAGCAGTTCTTC	CASSPGPGLAGGGSYNEQFF
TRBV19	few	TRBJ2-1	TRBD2	TGTGCCAGTAGTACCGAGCGGGGATACAATGAGCAGTTCTTC	CASSTERGYNEQFF
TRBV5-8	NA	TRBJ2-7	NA	TGTGCCAGCAGCTTGTCAGGGAACGACGAGCAGTACTTC	CASSLSGNDEQYF
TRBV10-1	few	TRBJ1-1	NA	TGCGCCAGCAGTGACAGGGAATCTGAAGCTTTCTTT	CASSDRESEAFF
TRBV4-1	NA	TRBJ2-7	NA	TGCGCCAGCAGTCCCGGCGGGGTTCAAATCTCCTACGAGCAGTACTTC	CASSPGGVQISYEQYF
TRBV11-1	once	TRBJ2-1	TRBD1	TGTGCCAGCAGCCTAGGGGGCGGTGAGCAGTTCTTC	CASSLGGGEQFF
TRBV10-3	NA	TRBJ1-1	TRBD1	TGTGCCATCAGCAGGAATGGACAGGGGAGGAACACTGAAGCTTTCTTT	CAISRNGQGRNTEAFF
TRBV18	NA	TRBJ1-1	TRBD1	TGTGCCAGCTCACCGGGACAGTTAAACACTGAAGCTTTCTTT	CASSPGQLNTEAFF
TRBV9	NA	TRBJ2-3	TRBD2	TGTGCCAGCAGCGCGAGCGGGGTTGGGGATACGCAGTATTTT	CASSASGVGDTQYF
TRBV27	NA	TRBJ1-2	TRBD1	TGTGCCAGCAGTTACAGGGGAGGAGGGTATGGCTACACCTTC	CASSYRGGGYGYTF
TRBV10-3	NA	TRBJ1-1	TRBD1	TGTGCCATAATTAACGGGACAGGGGGCACTGAAGCTTTCTTT	CAIINGTGGTEAFF
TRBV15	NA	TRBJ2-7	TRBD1	TGTGCCACCAGCAGAGATCGGCACAGGGGGGACGAGCAGTACTTC	CATSRDRHRGDEQYF
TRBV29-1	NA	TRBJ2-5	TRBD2	TGCAGCGTTGAATCCCCGTTCGGGAGGAGAGAGACCCAGTACTTC	CSVESPFGRRETQYF
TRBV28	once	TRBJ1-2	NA	TGTGCCAGCACCCCCAGAAACTATGGCTACACCTTC	CASTPRNYGYTF
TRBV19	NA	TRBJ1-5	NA	TGTGCCAGTAAACAGGGTAGCAATCAGCCCCAGCATTTT	CASKQGSNQPQHF
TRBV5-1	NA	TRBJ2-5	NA	TGCGCCAGCAGCTGGGACTACCAAGAGACCCAGTACTTC	CASSWDYQETQYF
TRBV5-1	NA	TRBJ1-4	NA	TGCGCCAGCAGCTTGGAATACAGGGCTGAAAAACTGTTTTTT	CASSLEYRAEKLFF
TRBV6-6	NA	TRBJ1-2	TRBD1	TGTGCCAGCAGATCTTACAGGGGTGAATCCTATGGCTACACCTTC	CASRSYRGESYGYTF
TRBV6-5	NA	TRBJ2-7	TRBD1	TGTGCCAGCAGCCCCGGGACAGAAAAATACGAGCAGTACTTC	CASSPGTEKYEQYF
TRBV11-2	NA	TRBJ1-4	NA	TGTGCCAGCAGCCGAAGAAGGGAGGCGGAGGAAAAACTGTTTTTT	CASSRRREAEEKLFF
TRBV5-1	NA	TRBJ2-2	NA	TGCGCCAGCAGCCCCAGTGCCACCCCCGACACCGGGGAGCTGTTTTTT	CASSPSATPDTGELFF
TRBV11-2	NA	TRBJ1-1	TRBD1	TGTGCCAGCAGCTTAGGAGACAGGGCGGGGTCTGAAGCTTTCTTT	CASSLGDRAGSEAFF
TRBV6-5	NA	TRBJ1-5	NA	TGTGCCAGCAGGGGGGGTCCTCGGCATTGGCCCCAGCATTTT	CASRGGPRHWPQHF
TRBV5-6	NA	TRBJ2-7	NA	TGTGCCAGCAGCTTAGAACAGCCATACGAGCAGTACTTC	CASSLEQPYEQYF
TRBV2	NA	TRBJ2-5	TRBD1	TGTGCCATCACGACAGGGAGAGAGACCCAGTACTTC	CAITTGRETQYF
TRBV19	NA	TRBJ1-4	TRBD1	TGTGCCAGTAAACCGGGACAGCCAAATGAAAAACTGTTTTTT	CASKPGQPNEKLFF